Below are 30 T cell receptor beta chains sequenced from a single sample in a study of shared clonotypes between healthy human individuals. Naive CD8 cells lacked CD45RO and underwent positive selection for CCR7, leaving out terminally differentiated effector memory CD45RA+ cells. This table comes from immunoSEQ multiplex PCR, and its TCRdb copy is limited to in-frame clones, with some not included. This sample yields roughly 2.1 million clones, of which about 92% are seen a single time; 1.5% to 2% belongs to the top ten. Input material: naive CD8+ T cells from PBMCs. These receptors were taken from a man aged 18-30 years in good health. Some clones in this sample may be carry-over from other donors' samples.

This rearrangement joins TRBV6-5 to TRBJ2-2; D gene unclear. The V end lost 7 bases, the J end lost 3 bases, and 12 bases lay between the germline ends. Germline V lookup: CDR1 MNHEY, CDR2 SVGAGI. The CDR3 loop spans 14 amino acids. CDR3 amino acids: CASKTYQDTGELFF. The CDR3 DNA is TGTGCCAGCAAAACCTACCAAGACACCGGGGAGCTGTTTTTT.

The V call is TRBV27, the J call TRBJ2-3; TRBD2 matches at 14 bases. Germline V CDR1 and CDR2: MNHEY, SMNVEV (reference sequence). The CDR3 length is 16 residues. Trimming removed 4 bases from V and 6 bases from J; junction bases left unmatched: 6. CDR3: CASSSTSGRAVDTQYF. CDR3 DNA: TGTGCCAGCAGTTCGACTAGCGGGAGGGCCGTGGATACGCAGTATTTT.

The chain uses TRBV7-9 and TRBJ1-4; D perhaps matches TRBD1 (5 bases). The V end was cut by 3 bases, the J end by 4 bases, with 9 bases between. Germline V gene sequence: CDR1 SEHNR, CDR2 FQNEAQ (reference sequence). CDR3 size: 14 residues. CDR3 nucleotide sequence: TGTGCCAGCAGCTTCGACAGCGGTAATGAAAAACTGTTTTTT. It is translated as CASSFDSGNEKLFF. Using reference TRBV7-9 and TRBJ1-4 for the parts outside the CDR3, the full variable domain is DTGVSQNPRHKITKRGQNVTFRCDPISEHNRLYWYRQTLGQGPEFLTYFQNEAQLEKSRLLSDRFSAERPKGSFSTLEIQRTEQGDSAMYLCASSFDSGNEKLFFGSGTQLSVL.

The V call is TRBV27, the J call TRBJ1-2, with D tentatively TRBD1 (6 bases). The V end lost 4 bases, the J end lost 4 bases, and 10 bases lay between the germline ends. CDR1 is MNHEY, CDR2 SMNVEV, per germline (reference sequence). The CDR3 contains 13 residues. This chain's CDR3 is CASSWFRGYGYTF. The CDR3 bases are TGTGCCAGCAGTTGGTTCAGGGGCTATGGCTACACCTTC.

The V call is TRBV27, the J call TRBJ2-7; 11 bases agree with TRBD1. The CDR3 is 15 amino acids. V shed 1 base, J shed 2 bases, and the junction held 1 base outside the gene matches. Germline CDR1 MNHEY, CDR2 SMNVEV (reference sequence). The DNA of the CDR3 is TGTGCCAGCAGTTTATGGGGACAGGGGGCCTACGAGCAGTACTTC. Its translation is CASSLWGQGAYEQYF.

J is TRBJ1-2 and V is TRBV19; tentatively, D is TRBD1 (5 bases). Germline V gives CDR1 LNHDA, CDR2 SQIVND (reference sequence). The CDR3 length is 12 residues. V lost 7 bases and J lost 5, with 11 bases in between. Written as DNA, the CDR3 is TGTGCCAGTAACGGGGCGCGGTATGGCTACACCTTC. Its protein is CASNGARYGYTF.

The chain recombines TRBV5-1 with TRBJ2-7; 8 positions match TRBD2. Germline CDR1 reads SGHRS; CDR2 reads YFSETQ. The CDR3 spans 15 residues. Germline trimming cut 0 bases from V and 7 bases from J; bases unmatched to any gene: 9. The CDR3 here is CASSLAIAGRGEQYF. The CDR3 nucleotides are TGCGCCAGCAGCTTGGCCATAGCGGGACGGGGGGAGCAGTACTTC. Complete variable domain (other parts from reference TRBV5-1 and TRBJ2-7): KAGVTQTPRYLIKTRGQQVTLSCSPISGHRSVSWYQQTPGQGLQFLFEYFSETQRNKGNFPGRFSGRQFSNSRSEMNVSTLELGDSALYLCASSLAIAGRGEQYFGPGTRLTVT.

This clone was counted a few times. The V gene is TRBV4-1, the J gene TRBJ1-5, with D maybe TRBD1 (6 bases). The CDR3 sequence is 14 residues long. Per germline, CDR1 MGHRA and CDR2 YSYEKL. The V gene lost 4 bases and the J gene lost 1 base, with 8 bases spanning the gap. CDR3 DNA: TGCGCCAGCAGCCGTGACAGGAGCAATCAGCCCCAGCATTTT. It translates to CASSRDRSNQPQHF.

The chain is built from TRBV19 and TRBJ1-2; TRBD1 agrees at 7 bases. V was clipped by 5 bases and J by 3 bases; unmatched bases: 6. CDR1 is LNHDA and CDR2 is SQIVND in the germline V gene (reference sequence). The CDR3 has 14 residues. For the CDR3, the DNA is TGTGCCAGTAGTGCGTGGACAGGATACTATGGCTACACCTTC. Translated: CASSAWTGYYGYTF.

The gene calls are TRBV9 and TRBJ2-1; D unclear. The V gene's germline CDR1 is SGDLS and CDR2 YYNGEE. This CDR3 contains 12 residues. The V and J ends lost 0 bases and 9 bases respectively, with 7 bases between them. The CDR3 DNA reads as TGTGCCAGCAGCGTAGGGCTAACTGAGCAGTTCTTC. This encodes CASSVGLTEQFF.

The chain joins TRBV27 to TRBJ2-3; 12 positions agree with TRBD1. The V segment lost 5 bases and the J segment 6 bases; nucleotides outside the gene matches: 6. The CDR3 is 15 amino acids. Germline values: CDR1 MNHEY, CDR2 SMNVEV (reference sequence). CDR3 coding DNA: TGTGCCAGCAGTATACCGGGACAGGGGGCCGATACGCAGTATTTT. It specifies CASSIPGQGADTQYF.

The gene calls are TRBV5-6 and TRBJ2-7, with a weak D call TRBD2 (5 bases). V lost 4 bases, J lost 3 bases, and 20 bases lay in between. The CDR3 covers 16 residues. The germline gives CDR1 SGHDT, CDR2 YYEEEE. The CDR3 nucleotides read TGTGCCAGCAGCGGGGAGCCAAACACAGAAAACTACGAGCAGTACTTC. This sequence encodes CASSGEPNTENYEQYF.

With respect to this clone: Other DNA variants within this sample encode the same CDR3. This chain uses TRBV27 with TRBJ2-1, with 7 nucleotides matching TRBD1. The CDR3 runs 15 residues. The V segment lost 0 bases and the J segment 7 bases; nucleotides outside the gene matches: 6. Germline CDR1 is MNHEY and CDR2 is SMNVEV (reference sequence). The DNA for the CDR3 is TGTGCCAGCAGTTTATCGACAGGGTTAGGAAATGAGCAGTTCTTC. The encoded protein is CASSLSTGLGNEQFF.

V is TRBV7-8 and J is TRBJ2-7, with TRBD2 identical over 8 bases. The germline CDR1 and CDR2 sequences are SGHVS and FQNEAQ. J gave up 4 bases and V 2 bases, and 13 bases lay outside the gene matches. The CDR3 is 17 amino acids. The CDR3 protein is CASSLSAGLVMGYEQYF. The DNA for the CDR3 is TGTGCCAGCAGCTTATCCGCGGGACTAGTTATGGGATACGAGCAGTACTTC.

J is TRBJ2-5 and V is TRBV19, with 8 bases matching TRBD2. CDR1 is LNHDA, CDR2 SQIVND, per germline (reference sequence). J lost 5 bases, V lost 7 bases, and 3 bases had no gene match. This CDR3 is built from 12 residues. The CDR3 DNA follows: TGTGCCAGTACCCCGGGGGGGGAGACCCAGTACTTC. It specifies CASTPGGETQYF.

This chain uses TRBV28 with TRBJ2-5; 7 positions agree with TRBD1. V shed 5 bases and J 5 bases; nucleotides not matched to a gene: 5. CDR1 is MDHEN and CDR2 is SYDVKM in the germline V gene. The CDR3 loop spans 13 amino acids. For the CDR3, the DNA is TGTGCCAGCAGTCACGACAGGGATGAGACCCAGTACTTC. Protein sequence: CASSHDRDETQYF.

In regard to this clone: Other nucleotide sequences from this sample produce the same CDR3. The CDR3 is CASSLPSTDTQYF. The CDR3 coding sequence is TGCGCCAGCAGCTTGCCCAGCACAGATACGCAGTATTTT. This chain links TRBV5-1 with TRBJ2-3; D not resolved. The CDR3 is 13 residues long. V was clipped by 1 base and J by 0 bases, with 3 bases between them. Per germline, CDR1 SGHRS and CDR2 YFSETQ.

Comments on this clone: This specimen includes other DNA sequences encoding the same CDR3. The chain is built from TRBV19 and TRBJ1-1, with 7 bases fitting TRBD1. Germline assignment: CDR1 LNHDA and CDR2 SQIVND (reference sequence). The CDR3 length is 13 residues. V lost 6 bases to trimming and J lost 2 bases; unmatched junction nucleotides: 3. The CDR3, as DNA: TGTGCCAGTAGGGGAGGGGGCAACACTGAAGCTTTCTTT. Encoded protein: CASRGGGNTEAFF.

The chain recombines TRBV11-2 with TRBJ1-1; 8 nucleotides agree with TRBD1. The CDR3 spans 18 residues. CDR1 is SGHAT, CDR2 FQNNGV, per germline. Trimming removed 4 bases from V and 4 bases from J; junction bases left unmatched: 17. CDR3 nucleotides: TGTGCCAGCAGCTCAACTCGTTTGACAGGGGCCCTGGTCACTGAAGCTTTCTTT. It translates to CASSSTRLTGALVTEAFF.

The chain combines TRBV4-1 with TRBJ2-1, with 14 bases lining up with TRBD2. J gave up 8 bases and V 4 bases, and 7 bases lay outside the gene matches. Germline CDR1 and CDR2: MGHRA and YSYEKL. CDR3 length equals 16 residues. The CDR3 region is CASSRPGTSGSDEQFF. The CDR3 DNA reads as TGCGCCAGCAGCCGCCCCGGGACTAGCGGGAGTGATGAGCAGTTCTTC.

This rearrangement joins TRBV6-6 to TRBJ2-5, with D tentatively TRBD1 (7 bases). Germline values: CDR1 MNHNY, CDR2 SVGAGI (reference sequence). The V end lost 7 bases, the J end lost 5 bases, and 20 bases lay between the germline ends. CDR3 length: 15 amino acids. The DNA for the CDR3 is TGTGCCAGCACCCCTGGTCCAGGGGGGCCGGAGACCCAGTACTTC. Translated, it gives CASTPGPGGPETQYF.

The chain joins TRBV5-1 to TRBJ1-2; 7 bases match TRBD1. With 4 bases clipped from V and 5 bases from J, the junction kept 8 bases outside the gene matches. This CDR3 spans 14 amino acids. Germline assignment: CDR1 SGHRS and CDR2 YFSETQ. CDR3 protein: CASSPEGTAYGYTF. DNA for the CDR3: TGCGCCAGCAGCCCCGAGGGGACAGCTTATGGCTACACCTTC.

J is TRBJ2-7 and V is TRBV5-4; TRBD1 might be the D (6 bases). CDR3 size: 14 residues. The germline V gene encodes CDR1 SGHNT and CDR2 YYREEE (reference sequence). Trimming left V 4 bases short and J 2 bases short, with 13 bases between. CDR3: CASSIRDKPYEQYF. Written as DNA, the CDR3 is TGTGCCAGCAGCATTCGGGACAAGCCCTACGAGCAGTACTTC.

V is TRBV4-1 and J is TRBJ2-7; TRBD2 matches 9 bases. Trimming cost V 1 base and J 1 base; bases outside gene matches: 5. Per germline, CDR1 MGHRA and CDR2 YSYEKL. The CDR3 runs to 16 residues. The CDR3 here is CASSQGTAGGSYEQYF. CDR3 DNA: TGCGCCAGCAGCCAAGGCACAGCGGGAGGATCCTACGAGCAGTACTTC.

The CDR3 is CASSAGRTDTQYF. The CDR3 DNA reads TGTGCCAGCAGCGCGGGACGCACAGATACGCAGTATTTT. The genes are TRBV9 and TRBJ2-3, with D perhaps TRBD1 or TRBD2 (5 bases each). The V end lost 3 bases, the J end lost 1 base, and 6 bases lay between the germline ends. The CDR3 runs 13 residues. Germline V CDR1 and CDR2: SGDLS, YYNGEE.

J is TRBJ2-2 and V is TRBV5-1; D perhaps matches TRBD1 (6 bases). Trimming shortened V by 4 bases and J by 4 bases, and 14 bases separated the two germline ends. The CDR3 runs to 15 residues. The germline gives CDR1 SGHRS, CDR2 YFSETQ. The CDR3 protein is CASSVPGHGTGELFF. Written as DNA, the CDR3 is TGCGCCAGCAGCGTCCCGGGACACGGCACCGGGGAGCTGTTTTTT.

The CDR3 reads CASSSRLGQGYNEQFF. The CDR3 nucleotides are TGTGCCAGCAGTTCGAGATTGGGACAGGGTTACAATGAGCAGTTCTTC. This chain links TRBV28 with TRBJ2-1; 9 bases match TRBD1. Looked up from germline, CDR1 is MDHEN and CDR2 is SYDVKM. CDR3 size: 16 residues. Trimming at V came to 4 bases and at J to 4 bases, leaving 8 bases not matched to a gene. Full variable domain (outside the CDR3, taken from reference TRBV28 and TRBJ2-1): DVKVTQSSRYLVKRTGEKVFLECVQDMDHENMFWYRQDPGLGLRLIYFSYDVKMKEKGDIPEGYSVSREKKERFSLILESASTNQTSMYLCASSSRLGQGYNEQFFGPGTRLTVL.

The rearrangement uses TRBV5-1 and TRBJ1-1; weak D call: TRBD1 (5 bases). Trimming left V 0 bases short and J 4 bases short, with 16 bases between. The CDR3 extends over 16 amino acids. From germline, CDR1 is SGHRS and CDR2 YFSETQ. The CDR3 bases are TGCGCCAGCAGCTTGGTGCGGGGCAAGGAGGGCACTGAAGCTTTCTTT. Residues: CASSLVRGKEGTEAFF.

This clone was seen a handful of times. The J gene is TRBJ1-5, the V gene TRBV6-1; TRBD1 matches 7 bases. The V and J ends lost 3 bases and 0 bases, in that order; junction bases with no gene match: 2. Germline V CDR1 and CDR2: MNHNS, SASEGT. This CDR3 comprises 15 residues. CDR3 sequence (DNA): TGTGCCAGCAGTGAGGGACAGTTTAGCAATCAGCCCCAGCATTTT. It codes for CASSEGQFSNQPQHF.

The chain is built from TRBV28 and TRBJ2-7; D possibly corresponds to TRBD2 (6 bases). Trimming cost V 8 bases and J 6 bases, with 20 bases left between them. The CDR3 runs to 14 residues. Germline V gene lookup returns CDR1 MDHEN and CDR2 SYDVKM. CDR3 bases: TGTGCCAGCGGGGGGATCCCCTCTGGTAGCGAGCAGTACTTC. Translation: CASGGIPSGSEQYF. Full variable domain (rest looked up from reference TRBV28 and TRBJ2-7): DVKVTQSSRYLVKRTGEKVFLECVQDMDHENMFWYRQDPGLGLRLIYFSYDVKMKEKGDIPEGYSVSREKKERFSLILESASTNQTSMYLCASGGIPSGSEQYFGPGTRLTVT.